This T cell receptor beta chain was identified in a study of cytomegalovirus exposure and HLA in healthy donors. Points from the study as a whole: Sequencing likely generated an artifact that appeared as a cluster of highly shared sequence variants. For TCR beta chains, V- and J-gene trimming was later linked to a missense DCLRE1C variant.

Germline assignment: CDR1 SQVTM and CDR2 ANQGSEA. J gave up 3 bases and V 8 bases, and 9 bases lay outside the gene matches. The CDR3 contains 14 residues. The PCR was carried out with 60 Vbeta primers and 13 Jbeta primers. Data came from immunoSEQ multiplex PCR; TCRdb stores just in-frame clones and leaves some out. The top ten clones hold roughly 1.6% of a sample with about 250,000 clones, 92% of them seen once. A note on this clone: The antigen remains unidentified.

The chain uses TRBV29-1 and TRBJ2-1; 8 bases are a match to TRBD2. The clonotype comes from a girl aged 2-15 years in good health and CMV-seronegative. The sequencing input was PBMCs. CDR3 loop: CSCAGSGIYNEQFF. The DNA of the CDR3 is TGCAGCTGTGCCGGTAGCGGGATCTACAATGAGCAGTTCTTC.